One and the same sample provided the 18 T cell receptor beta chains below, sequenced in a study of blood T cell repertoires in COVID-19 (dated by TCRdb to the early 2020s). Library preparation used the immunoSEQ multiplex PCR assay. This is the immuneACCESS table as TCRdb keeps it, with only in-frame sequences that have V and J called. A part of the clones is gone; compared with another copy, unresolved V genes explain less than half, and the rest is unexplained. The sample table contains 95,000 to 100,000 clones; only one count was recorded for 65% to 90% of them. The ten largest clones capture around 1.6% of the sample. The sequencing input was peripheral blood. These receptors came from a man aged 80 or over with acute or convalescent COVID-19.

The CDR3 is CASSLAEGETQYF. CDR3 coding DNA: TGTGCCAGCAGCTTAGCAGAGGGAGAGACCCAGTACTTC. This chain uses TRBV7-2 with TRBJ2-5, with a tentative D call TRBD2 (5 bases). Trimming shortened V by 0 bases and J by 4 bases, and 6 bases separated the two germline ends. Germline lookup yields CDR1 SGHTA and CDR2 FQGNSA. The CDR3 runs to 13 residues.

This CDR3 is CASSLSGVGDTQYF. CDR3 nucleotides: TGTGCCAGCAGTCTTAGCGGGGTGGGAGATACGCAGTATTTT. The genes are TRBV28 and TRBJ2-3, with TRBD2 matching over 8 bases. J was trimmed by 5 bases and V by 5 bases; bases with no gene match: 6. The CDR3 extends over 14 amino acids. The germline CDR1 and CDR2 sequences are MDHEN and SYDVKM.

The chain joins TRBV9 to TRBJ2-2; D perhaps matches TRBD2 (5 bases). The V and J ends lost 1 base and 1 base respectively, with 11 bases between them. The CDR3 length is 16 residues. Germline V gene data show CDR1 as SGDLS and CDR2 as YYNGEE. The CDR3 is CASSVSMGRNTGELFF. In DNA, the CDR3 is TGTGCCAGCAGCGTATCCATGGGGAGGAACACCGGGGAGCTGTTTTTT.

This clone appeared once. The chain recombines TRBV3-1 (or the pseudogene TRBV3-2) with TRBJ1-4; D is ambiguous. V lost 0 bases to trimming and J lost 0 bases, with 11 bases between them. The CDR3 has 17 residues. Germline loops: CDR1 LGHDT, CDR2 YNNKEL (reference sequence). CDR3 sequence (DNA): TGTGCCAGCAGCCAAGACTGGAGTGCGTCAACTAATGAAAAACTGTTTTTT. The encoded protein is CASSQDWSASTNEKLFF.

This clone was detected a few times. The chain links TRBV5-4 to TRBJ2-1; D is perhaps TRBD2 (6 bases). The germline CDR1 and CDR2 sequences are SGHNT and YYREEE (reference sequence). There are 14 residues in the CDR3. Trimming took off 4 bases at V and 8 bases at J, with 16 bases between the two ends. CDR3 nucleotide sequence: TGTGCCAGCAGCCGCCGGGCGGGAAGGGATGAGCAGTTCTTC. Encoded protein: CASSRRAGRDEQFF.

This chain connects TRBV6-4 to TRBJ1-6; the D gene is possibly TRBD1 (6 bases). The ends were cut back, 7 bases at V and 9 bases at J, with 22 bases in the middle. The CDR3 covers 16 residues. Germline CDR1 reads MRHNA; CDR2 reads SNTAGT. The CDR3 reads CASTSLTAQGSSPLHF. In DNA form, the CDR3 reads TGTGCCAGCACCTCACTCACGGCTCAGGGGAGTTCACCCCTCCACTTT.

The chain uses TRBV13 and TRBJ2-1; D is unresolved. CDR3 length equals 12 residues. Trimming pared 0 bases from V and 8 bases from J, leaving 5 bases between. CDR1 and CDR2 (germline): PRHDT, FYEKMQ (reference sequence). CDR3: CASSLGPYEQFF. The DNA of the CDR3 is TGTGCCAGCAGCTTAGGTCCTTATGAGCAGTTCTTC.

V is TRBV2 and J is TRBJ2-7, with TRBD1 matching over 8 bases. This CDR3 is 17 amino acids long. The V gene end was trimmed by 0 bases and the J gene end by 4 bases; junction bases not matched to a gene: 11. Germline V CDR1 and CDR2: SNHLY, FYNNEI. The CDR3 coding sequence is TGTGCCAGCAGTGAAGCGCTTCGTCCCCGGGACAGGTACGAGCAGTACTTC. Residues: CASSEALRPRDRYEQYF.

This clone was counted a few times. V gene TRBV13 combines with J gene TRBJ2-7, with TRBD2 matching over 7 bases. CDR3 length: 13 residues. CDR1 and CDR2 from the germline V gene are PRHDT and FYEKMQ (reference sequence). The V segment lost 5 bases and the J segment 6 bases; nucleotides outside the gene matches: 7. CDR3 amino acids: CASSQGGGAEQYF. DNA of the CDR3: TGTGCCAGCAGCCAAGGCGGGGGTGCCGAGCAGTACTTC.

The V gene is TRBV5-5, the J gene TRBJ2-5; TRBD1 aligns across 7 bases. The trim removed 3 bases at V and 2 bases at J, leaving 4 bases unmatched. The germline CDR1 and CDR2 sequences are SGHKS and YYEKEE (reference sequence). CDR3 length equals 14 residues. The CDR3 here is CASSSTGNQETQYF. The CDR3 bases are TGTGCCAGCAGCTCGACAGGGAATCAAGAGACCCAGTACTTC.

The chain recombines TRBV5-6 with TRBJ2-5; 8 bases are shared with TRBD1. Unmatched junction bases numbered 12, after V lost 6 bases and J lost 5 bases. CDR1 and CDR2 (germline): SGHDT, YYEEEE. The CDR3 is 15 amino acids. The chain's CDR3 is CASILRTGTSETQYF. The CDR3 nucleotides read TGTGCCAGCATACTAAGGACAGGGACCTCGGAGACCCAGTACTTC.

The chain carries TRBV29-1 and TRBJ1-4, with D uncertain. The CDR3 is 14 amino acids. Germline CDR1 is SQVTM and CDR2 is ANQGSEA. V was cut by 3 bases and J by 7 bases, with 15 bases left in between. CDR3: CSVEKGTAGEKLFF. CDR3 sequence (DNA): TGCAGCGTTGAGAAGGGTACGGCGGGTGAAAAACTGTTTTTT.

The chain couples TRBV29-1 to TRBJ1-4, with D perhaps TRBD1 (5 bases). The CDR3 runs to 13 residues. CDR1 SQVTM and CDR2 ANQGSEA come from the germline V gene. Trimming took off 6 bases at V and 9 bases at J, with 17 bases between the two ends. The DNA of the CDR3 is TGCAGCGTGACAACGTCGGGGGTGCAAAAACTGTTTTTT. Translating gives CSVTTSGVQKLFF.

The chain carries TRBV7-9 and TRBJ2-1, with 10 bases aligning to TRBD2. Germline trimming cut 1 base from V and 6 bases from J; bases unmatched to any gene: 9. CDR1 and CDR2 (germline): SEHNR, FQNEAQ (reference sequence). The CDR3 covers 17 residues. This chain's CDR3 is CASSLVLAGEASNEQFF. The CDR3 coding sequence is TGTGCCAGCAGCTTAGTGCTAGCGGGAGAGGCCTCCAATGAGCAGTTCTTC.

The CDR3 nucleotides read TGTGCCAGCAGTCAGATGGGACTAGCAGTCCCAGGTGCTGAGCAGTTCTTC. Translating gives CASSQMGLAVPGAEQFF. The chain links TRBV6-4 to TRBJ2-1; 9 bases are shared with TRBD2. Germline lookup yields CDR1 MRHNA and CDR2 SNTAGT. This CDR3 is built from 17 residues. The junction had 17 bases not matched to a gene; V was cut back by 5 bases and J by 9 bases.

This sequence joins TRBV10-3 and TRBJ2-7, with D perhaps TRBD1 (5 bases). This CDR3 spans 17 amino acids. Between the trimmed V and J ends, which lost 0 bases and 1 base, there was a span of 16 bases. Germline CDR1 ENHRY, CDR2 SYGVKD. The CDR3 region has the DNA TGTGCCATCAGTGAGTCAAGGGGCAGGGATAGGTCCTACGAGCAGTACTTC. It yields the protein CAISESRGRDRSYEQYF.

This chain connects TRBV2 to TRBJ1-2, with 9 bases that match TRBD1. The junction had 11 bases not matched to a gene; V was cut back by 8 bases and J by 7 bases. There are 14 residues in the CDR3. The germline gives CDR1 SNHLY, CDR2 FYNNEI. CDR3 DNA: TGTGCCAGCTTAAGACAGGGGGTTATCTCTGGCTACACCTTC. Translated: CASLRQGVISGYTF.

This clone is a singleton in its sample. The chain carries TRBV28 and TRBJ2-1; D is perhaps TRBD1 (7 bases). The germline gives CDR1 MDHEN, CDR2 SYDVKM. The V gene lost 5 bases and the J gene lost 1 base, with 12 bases spanning the gap. This CDR3 is built from 15 residues. CDR3 protein: CASSLAGGSYNEQFF. In DNA form, the CDR3 reads TGTGCCAGCAGTCTAGCAGGGGGGTCCTACAATGAGCAGTTCTTC.